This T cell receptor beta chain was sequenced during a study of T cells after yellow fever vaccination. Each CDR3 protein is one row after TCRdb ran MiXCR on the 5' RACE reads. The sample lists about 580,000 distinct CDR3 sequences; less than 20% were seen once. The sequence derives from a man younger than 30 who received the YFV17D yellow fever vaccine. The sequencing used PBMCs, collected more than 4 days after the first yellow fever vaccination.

The CDR3 DNA follows: TGCGCCAGCAGCCAGCTCTCAGGGAACAGGAATTCACCCCTCCACTTT. Its protein product is CASSQLSGNRNSPLHF. J is TRBJ1-6 and V is TRBV4-1; D is perhaps TRBD1 (5 bases). The CDR3 consists of 16 residues. The V and J ends lost 3 bases and 7 bases respectively, with 16 bases between them. Per germline, CDR1 MGHRA and CDR2 YSYEKL.